This paragraph reports one TCR beta chain. After removal of 3 bases from V and 6 bases from J, the junction contained 8 bases not matched to a gene. The CDR3 length is 15 residues. Germline V gene sequence: CDR1 SGHDT, CDR2 YYEEEE. Sequencing used immunoSEQ multiplex PCR; TCRdb keeps in-frame clones, though not all of them. This sample has around 90,000 clones, with 86% found just once. This entry comes from a study of control samples from healthy donors and cancer patients. The clonotype originates from a young man in good health. The gene calls are TRBV5-6 and TRBJ2-1, with TRBD1 identical over 8 bases. Specimen: blood. CDR3 nucleotide sequence: TGTGCCAGCAGCTATCAGGGGGCTCGGGGCAATGAGCAGTTCTTC. It translates to CASSYQGARGNEQFF.